This TCR beta chain was sequenced in a study of T cells after yellow fever vaccination. In this sample, this clonotype turned up a few times. For TCR, cDNA came from 5'RACE template switching, which added a universal primer site and UMIs. Each CDR3 protein is one row after TCRdb ran MiXCR on the 5' RACE reads. Of a few hundred thousand distinct CDR3 sequences listed, around 17% are singletons. The CDR3 has 12 residues. V was shortened by 3 bases and J by 5 bases, with 11 bases between the two germline ends. In germline, CDR1 is DFQATT, CDR2 SNEGSKA (reference sequence). Sequences were derived from PBMCs, sampled 5 days after the first yellow fever vaccination. The TCR comes from a man between 18 and 29 years old who received the YFV17D yellow fever vaccine. The chain recombines TRBV20-1 with TRBJ2-7; D gene uncertain. CDR3 nucleotides: TGCAGTGCTAGGTGGGGATCCCACGAGCAGTACTTC. Encoded protein: CSARWGSHEQYF.